The 29 T cell receptor beta chains below were found in one sample sequenced in a study of blood T cell repertoires in COVID-19. This table comes from immunoSEQ multiplex PCR, and its TCRdb copy is limited to in-frame clones, with some not included. The top ten hold 11% of the sample, which has 15,000 to 25,000 clones, approximately 91% seen once. Sequenced sample: peripheral blood. Source of these receptors: a human donor in a cohort sampled during active COVID-19.

The chain links TRBV5-1 to TRBJ1-1; TRBD1 agrees at 7 bases. The CDR3 consists of 15 residues. The germline gives CDR1 SGHRS, CDR2 YFSETQ. After removal of 2 bases from V and 2 bases from J, the junction contained 6 bases not matched to a gene. The CDR3 reads CASSFYRQGNTEAFF. The DNA for the CDR3 is TGCGCCAGCAGCTTTTATCGACAGGGTAACACTGAAGCTTTCTTT.

The chain employs TRBV18 and TRBJ1-1; 7 bases fit TRBD1. CDR3 length equals 14 residues. V lost 1 base and J lost 3; bases outside the gene matches: 2. The V gene's germline CDR1 is KGHSH and CDR2 LQKENI. In DNA form, the CDR3 reads TGTGCCAGCTCACCACAGGGGGCGGACACTGAAGCTTTCTTT. Translated, it gives CASSPQGADTEAFF.

This chain links TRBV11-1 with TRBJ2-5; D is unresolved. This CDR3 comprises 13 residues. The germline gives CDR1 SGHAT, CDR2 FQDESV (reference sequence). V lost 2 bases and J 5 bases, leaving 9 bases between the germline ends. The CDR3 reads CASSLFNGETQYF. The CDR3 DNA reads TGTGCCAGCAGCTTATTCAACGGGGAGACCCAGTACTTC.

The chain joins TRBV3-1 (or the pseudogene TRBV3-2) to TRBJ1-2; 8 bases align to TRBD1. The CDR3 totals 13 residues. With V trimmed by 4 bases and J by 8 bases, 6 bases remained unmatched. Germline loops: CDR1 LGHDT, CDR2 YNNKEL (reference sequence). For the CDR3, the DNA is TGTGCCAGCAGCCCAAGACAGGGGACCGGCTACACCTTC. This encodes CASSPRQGTGYTF.

This sequence joins TRBV29-1 and TRBJ1-2; D perhaps matches TRBD1 (6 bases). Trimming shortened V by 6 bases and J by 0 bases, and 17 bases separated the two germline ends. This CDR3 comprises 15 residues. Germline-derived CDR1 and CDR2 are SQVTM and ANQGSEA. CDR3: CSVQDRENTNYGYTF. In nucleotides, the CDR3 is TGCAGCGTCCAGGACAGAGAAAATACTAACTATGGCTACACCTTC.

The V gene is TRBV27, the J gene TRBJ1-2; 10 bases are shared with TRBD1. Unmatched junction bases numbered 6, after V lost 6 bases and J lost 8 bases. CDR1 and CDR2 from the germline V gene are MNHEY and SMNVEV (reference sequence). The CDR3 totals 13 residues. CDR3 sequence (DNA): TGTGCCAGCAGGACAGGGGGCGCTTGGGGCTACACCTTC. Translated: CASRTGGAWGYTF.

CDR3 in DNA: TGTGCCAGCAGTGATTATCCACAGGGGAACTATGGCTACACCTTC. Its protein is CASSDYPQGNYGYTF. The chain combines TRBV25-1 with TRBJ1-2, with 7 nucleotides matching TRBD1. Germline-derived CDR1 and CDR2 are MGHDK and SYGVNS. The length of the CDR3 is 15 residues. Trimming cost V 3 bases and J 2 bases; bases outside gene matches: 6.

The rearrangement links TRBV19 to TRBJ1-2, with D possibly being TRBD1 (5 bases). The germline V gene encodes CDR1 LNHDA and CDR2 SQIVND (reference sequence). The CDR3 loop spans 15 amino acids. V lost 5 bases to trimming and J lost 0 bases, with 13 bases between them. CDR3 protein: CASSGGAATNYGYTF. In nucleotides, the CDR3 is TGTGCCAGTAGTGGCGGGGCCGCCACTAACTATGGCTACACCTTC.

J is TRBJ2-7 and V is TRBV5-1, with a weak D call TRBD1 (6 bases). V was shortened by 0 bases and J by 5 bases, with 15 bases between the two germline ends. CDR1 is SGHRS, CDR2 YFSETQ, per germline. The CDR3 is 15 residues long. As DNA, the CDR3 is TGCGCCAGCAGCTTGGAGTACAGGGTCTGGGACGAGCAGTACTTC. Protein product: CASSLEYRVWDEQYF.

This chain links TRBV6-5 with TRBJ2-5, with D perhaps TRBD1 (5 bases). Trimming removed 5 bases at V and 4 bases at J, with 11 bases between. Germline values: CDR1 MNHEY, CDR2 SVGAGI. The CDR3 sequence is 13 residues long. The CDR3 DNA is TGTGCCAGCAGTCAGGGTGGTCTAGAGACCCAGTACTTC. Residues: CASSQGGLETQYF.

This chain connects TRBV5-6 to TRBJ1-1; tentatively, D is TRBD1 (5 bases). CDR1 SGHDT and CDR2 YYEEEE come from the germline V gene. Trimming pared 5 bases from V and 0 bases from J, leaving 14 bases between. The CDR3 is made up of 15 amino acids. CDR3 bases: TGTGCCAGCAGGCGGGGACGGACGATGAACACTGAAGCTTTCTTT. Protein sequence: CASRRGRTMNTEAFF.

The chain employs TRBV11-2 and TRBJ1-5; D not resolved. The V end was cut by 3 bases, the J end by 0 bases, with 3 bases between. This CDR3 spans 13 amino acids. The V gene's germline CDR1 is SGHAT and CDR2 FQNNGV. As DNA, the CDR3 is TGTGCCAGCAGCTTCAGTAGCAATCAGCCCCAGCATTTT. Translation gives CASSFSSNQPQHF.

The chain joins TRBV2 to TRBJ2-7; 16 bases fit TRBD2. Trimming at V came to 7 bases and at J to 4 bases, leaving 7 bases not matched to a gene. The CDR3 is made up of 16 amino acids. Looked up from germline, CDR1 is SNHLY and CDR2 is FYNNEI. DNA for the CDR3: TGTGCCAGCAACGAGCCGGGACTAGCGGGAGGGTACGAGCAGTACTTC. The encoded protein is CASNEPGLAGGYEQYF.

In this sample, this clone turned up once. The chain carries TRBV2 and TRBJ1-2; D is ambiguous. V was cut by 6 bases and J by 8 bases, with 25 bases left in between. The V gene's germline CDR1 is SNHLY and CDR2 FYNNEI. The CDR3 sequence is 16 residues long. CDR3 DNA sequence: TGTGCCAGCAGCCTACAACGAGCCACGGCCCCGGAGGGCTACACCTTC. Protein product: CASSLQRATAPEGYTF.

This clone was observed a single time. V usage is TRBV7-2 and J usage is TRBJ2-7; TRBD2 matches at 8 bases. CDR3 length equals 15 residues. V trimming: 1 base; J trimming: 4 bases; junction bases outside the gene matches: 6. Germline V gives CDR1 SGHTA, CDR2 FQGNSA. The DNA for the CDR3 is TGTGCCAGCAGCTTAGATCGGGGGGGTTTATACGAGCAGTACTTC. It translates to CASSLDRGGLYEQYF.

The V and J genes are TRBV19 and TRBJ2-1, with D tentatively TRBD1 (5 bases). Trimming took off 5 bases at V and 1 base at J, with 15 bases between the two ends. The germline CDR1 and CDR2 sequences are LNHDA and SQIVND (reference sequence). The CDR3 length is 16 residues. CDR3 in DNA: TGTGCCAGTAGTGCAGGGTCCCGCCTATCCTACAATGAGCAGTTCTTC. Translated, it gives CASSAGSRLSYNEQFF.

The chain uses TRBV30 and TRBJ1-3, with a weak D call TRBD1 (5 bases). Trimming cost V 4 bases and J 4 bases, with 17 bases left between them. This CDR3 has 15 amino acids. Germline CDR1 is GTSNPN and CDR2 is SVGIG (reference sequence). The CDR3: CAWTQRQSIGNTIYF. The CDR3 region has the DNA TGTGCCTGGACCCAAAGACAGTCTATCGGAAACACCATATATTTT.

The J gene is TRBJ1-5, the V gene TRBV6-5, with D unresolved. CDR3 size: 14 residues. Looked up from germline, CDR1 is MNHEY and CDR2 is SVGAGI. V dropped 7 bases and J dropped 6 bases, with 16 bases sitting between them. CDR3 amino acids: CASMFGLLGQPQHF. As DNA, the CDR3 is TGTGCCAGCATGTTTGGGCTTTTAGGTCAGCCCCAGCATTTT.

The rearrangement joins TRBV11-2 to TRBJ2-3; TRBD1 matches at 10 bases. The CDR3 consists of 18 residues. V lost 5 bases, J lost 1 base, and 12 bases stayed unmatched. Germline CDR1 reads SGHAT; CDR2 reads FQNNGV. The CDR3 nucleotides are TGTGCCAGCAGCCTGAGAACCGGGACAGGGGTGGGCACAGATACGCAGTATTTT. Its protein is CASSLRTGTGVGTDTQYF.

This sequence joins TRBV6-1 and TRBJ2-1, with D tentatively TRBD2 (5 bases). V lost 1 base and J lost 6, with 10 bases in between. Germline V lookup: CDR1 MNHNS, CDR2 SASEGT. The CDR3 extends over 14 amino acids. The CDR3 DNA reads as TGTGCCAGCAGTGAAGGGTGGACTCTCAATGAGCAGTTCTTC. Residues: CASSEGWTLNEQFF.

The gene calls are TRBV19 and TRBJ1-1; D is undetermined. Per germline, CDR1 LNHDA and CDR2 SQIVND (reference sequence). The V and J ends lost 3 bases and 7 bases respectively, with 9 bases between them. This CDR3 region has 12 residues. The CDR3 is CASSIRGSEAFF. The CDR3 DNA reads TGTGCCAGTAGTATCCGTGGCAGTGAAGCTTTCTTT.

CDR3: CASSNQGAANSPLHF. Here the CDR3 DNA reads TGTGCCAGTAGTAATCAGGGGGCTGCTAATTCACCCCTCCACTTT. The chain combines TRBV19 with TRBJ1-6; 8 bases are shared with TRBD1. The V and J ends lost 4 bases and 6 bases, in that order; junction bases with no gene match: 5. CDR1 is LNHDA, CDR2 SQIVND, per germline (reference sequence). This CDR3 contains 15 residues. Drawing the rest from reference TRBV19 and TRBJ1-6, the complete variable domain is DGGITQSPKYLFRKEGQNVTLSCEQNLNHDAMYWYRQDPGQGLRLIYYSQIVNDFQKGDIAEGYSVSREKKESFPLTVTSAQKNPTAFYLCASSNQGAANSPLHFGNGTRLTVT.

The rearrangement joins TRBV3-1 (or the pseudogene TRBV3-2) to TRBJ2-3; 8 bases fit TRBD2. The germline V gene encodes CDR1 LGHDT and CDR2 YNNKEL (reference sequence). Trimming at V came to 4 bases and at J to 8 bases, leaving 8 bases not matched to a gene. CDR3 length: 14 amino acids. CDR3 residues: CASSRAGGQGTQYF. The CDR3 region has the DNA TGTGCCAGCAGCCGGGCGGGGGGCCAAGGTACGCAGTATTTT.

The chain has TRBV9 and TRBJ1-2; D uncertain. CDR1 is SGDLS, CDR2 YYNGEE, per germline. The CDR3 is made up of 13 amino acids. The ends were cut back, 4 bases at V and 6 bases at J, with 13 bases in the middle. The CDR3 sequence is CASSRIWEDGYTF. The CDR3 DNA reads TGTGCCAGCAGCCGTATTTGGGAGGATGGCTACACCTTC.

The chain has TRBV4-2 and TRBJ1-2, with unresolved D. Trimming left V 0 bases short and J 4 bases short, with 12 bases between. Germline loops: CDR1 LGHNA, CDR2 YNFKEQ. The CDR3 sequence is 15 residues long. DNA for the CDR3: TGTGCCAGCAGCCAAGATGGTGAGGGCCGCTATGGCTACACCTTC. Its translation: CASSQDGEGRYGYTF.

V is TRBV11-1 and J is TRBJ1-1; 8 bases fit TRBD1. This CDR3 region has 16 residues. The germline V gene has CDR1 SGHAT and CDR2 FQDESV (reference sequence). Trimming took 1 base from V and 1 from J; bases not matched to a gene: 5. The CDR3 spells CASSLEAGGANTEAFF. In DNA form, the CDR3 reads TGTGCCAGCAGCTTAGAAGCAGGGGGCGCGAACACTGAAGCTTTCTTT.

The chain uses TRBV30 and TRBJ2-2; 8 bases agree with TRBD2. The CDR3 sequence is 19 residues long. With 1 base clipped from V and 0 bases from J, the junction kept 13 bases outside the gene matches. The germline V gene encodes CDR1 GTSNPN and CDR2 SVGIG (reference sequence). The CDR3 is CAWSAFSGDLFANTGELFF. For the CDR3, the DNA is TGTGCCTGGAGTGCGTTTAGCGGGGACTTGTTCGCGAACACCGGGGAGCTGTTTTTT.

This clone was observed once. CDR3 in amino acids: CASSSFRGTDGYTF. The CDR3 bases are TGTGCCAGCTCATCGTTCCGCGGGACTGATGGCTACACCTTC. The chain couples TRBV18 to TRBJ1-2, with D maybe TRBD1 (5 bases). This CDR3 comprises 14 residues. Germline V CDR1 and CDR2: KGHSH, LQKENI. Trimming removed 5 bases at V and 6 bases at J, with 16 bases between. Complete variable domain (other parts from reference TRBV18 and TRBJ1-2): NAGVMQNPRHLVRRRGQEARLRCSPMKGHSHVYWYRQLPEEGLKFMVYLQKENIIDESGMPKERFSAEFPKEGPSILRIQQVVRGDSAAYFCASSSFRGTDGYTFGSGTRLTVV.

This clone came up once. The genes are TRBV5-4 and TRBJ2-1; 7 bases are a match to TRBD2. Germline V gene lookup returns CDR1 SGHNT and CDR2 YYREEE (reference sequence). CDR3 size: 15 residues. After removal of 4 bases from V and 8 bases from J, the junction contained 12 bases not matched to a gene. DNA for the CDR3: TGTGCCAGCAGCGACCTGGGGGGGGGATTCTATGAGCAGTTCTTC. This translates into CASSDLGGGFYEQFF. The whole variable domain, filled in from reference TRBV5-4 and TRBJ2-1, reads ETGVTQSPTHLIKTRGQQVTLRCSSQSGHNTVSWYQQALGQGPQFIFQYYREEENGRGNFPPRFSGLQFPNYSSELNVNALELDDSALYLCASSDLGGGFYEQFFGPGTRLTVL.